The clone carrying this T cell receptor beta chain has just a few counts. J was trimmed by 3 bases and V by 4 bases; bases with no gene match: 15. Per germline, CDR1 MGHRA and CDR2 YSYEKL. The CDR3 totals 18 residues. The data originate from a study of human T cells and chemical hapten exposure. The time point denotes: pre-sensitization, week 0. Treatment given: therapeutic diphenylcyclopropenone sensitization with weekly scalp DPC. MiXCR was run by TCRdb on the RACE reads, yielding one entry per CDR3 protein. The table shows 380,000 or so distinct CDR3 sequences, with around 5.5% occurring only once. This specimen was whole blood, taken in connection with sensitization to the hapten diphenylcyclopropenone (DPC). The rearrangement links TRBV4-1 to TRBJ1-2, with 9 nucleotides matching TRBD1. The sequence was collected from a woman aged 18-29 years with alopecia areata. Some clones in this sample may be carry-over from other donors' samples. The CDR3 coding sequence is TGCGCCAGCAGCCGTTATGACAGGGGGGGGCTTGTGGACTATGGCTACACCTTC. Translating it yields CASSRYDRGGLVDYGYTF.